Each of the 14 T cell receptor beta chains below was sequenced from the same sample in a study of tumor and adjacent non-tumor tissue in lung cancer. The template was RNA from unsorted bulk tissue. TCRbeta libraries were built with three rounds of nested PCR, modified from ARM-PCR. TCRdb re-analysed the multiplex PCR reads in MiXCR, keeping a single row per CDR3 protein. The repertoire includes 100,000 to 150,000 distinct CDR3 sequences, roughly 64% of them detected once, and around 13% sits in the top ten. Sequencing was done on a sample of lung tumor tissue. These receptors originate from a man under 40 with non-small cell lung cancer.

This clonotype was observed at least ten times. The rearrangement joins TRBV6-5 to TRBJ1-6; weak D call: TRBD1 (5 bases). V was clipped by 4 bases and J by 9 bases, with 16 bases between them. Germline assignment: CDR1 MNHEY and CDR2 SVGAGI. This CDR3 comprises 15 residues. The CDR3 nucleotides are TGTGCCAGCAGTTCCGAGGGGACGGAGGGTTCACCCCTCCACTTT. This sequence encodes CASSSEGTEGSPLHF.

For this clonotype: One end of the junction fails to match germline, which may point to a read error. This chain links TRBV11-2 with TRBJ2-1, with unresolved D. Germline CDR1 reads SGHAT; CDR2 reads FQNNGV. This CDR3 is built from 12 residues. The CDR3 is CASSPSYIEQFF. The CDR3 DNA follows: TGCGCCAGCAGCCCCTCCTATATTGAGCAGTTCTTC.

Ten or more counts support this clonotype. The chain employs TRBV12-3 or TRBV12-4 and TRBJ2-5; the D call may be TRBD1 or TRBD2 (6 bases each). CDR3 length equals 17 residues. V lost 1 base, J lost 5 bases, and 20 bases lay in between. The CDR3 sequence is CASSLVGGPTLGETQYF. Here the CDR3 DNA reads TGTGCCAGCAGTTTAGTGGGGGGCCCCACGCTTGGGGAGACCCAGTACTTC.

As for this clonotype: Since no conserved phenylalanine or tryptophan closes the CDR3, a read error is the likely cause. This chain connects TRBV11-2 to TRBJ2-1; no clear D gene. The germline V and J ends were trimmed by 6 bases and 6 bases, with 15 bases remaining between them. This CDR3 comprises 14 residues. Germline lookup yields CDR1 SGHAT and CDR2 FQNNGV. This CDR3 is CASSSPRSSNEQFS. CDR3 DNA: TGTGCCAGCAGTTCCCCGAGAAGTAGCAATGAGCAGTTCTCA.

Comment on this clonotype: The junction departs from the called germline gene at one end, perhaps through a read error. The V and J genes are TRBV20-1 and TRBJ2-2; 11 nucleotides match TRBD1. Germline V gene lookup returns CDR1 DFQATT and CDR2 SNEGSKA (reference sequence). CDR3 size: 13 residues. The CDR3 sequence: CNARTGGGVELFF. In DNA form, the CDR3 reads TGCAATGCTCGGACAGGGGGCGGCGTGGAGCTGTTTTTT.

On this clonotype itself: This may stem from a read error, because a much larger clone lies one nucleotide away. The rearrangement uses TRBV6-5 and TRBJ2-7, with 9 bases aligning to TRBD2. The V segment lost 0 bases and the J segment 10 bases; nucleotides outside the gene matches: 13. The CDR3 consists of 16 residues. CDR1 is MNHEY, CDR2 SVGAGI, per germline. CDR3 bases: TGTGCCAGCAGTTACTCCCCTAGCGGGACAGCTGGCGATCAGTACTTC. Protein: CASSYSPSGTAGDQYF.

This clonotype was observed a handful of times. This rearrangement joins TRBV12-5 to TRBJ2-4, with TRBD2 matching over 12 bases. The germline V gene has CDR1 LGHNT and CDR2 FRNRAP. After removal of 0 bases from V and 0 bases from J, the junction contained 3 bases not matched to a gene. This CDR3 comprises 18 residues. The CDR3 spells CASGLVLAGGLAKNIQYF. The CDR3 DNA is TGTGCTAGTGGTTTGGTACTAGCGGGGGGCCTAGCCAAAAACATTCAGTACTTC.

This sequence joins TRBV24-1 and TRBJ2-7; D tentatively fits TRBD1 or TRBD2 (5 bases each). The V end lost 3 bases, the J end lost 0 bases, and 14 bases lay between the germline ends. This CDR3 contains 16 residues. Germline V gene data show CDR1 as KGHDR and CDR2 as SFDVKD. The CDR3 reads CATSDPGTGSSYEQYF. The CDR3 region has the DNA TGTGCCACCAGTGATCCCGGGACGGGTAGCTCCTACGAGCAGTACTTC.

This clonotype was seen a handful of times. A much larger clone differs from this one at a single base, so this may be a read error. This is likely a read error, given that the CDR3 carries no conserved phenylalanine or tryptophan at its end. The chain links TRBV20-1 to TRBJ2-5; no firm D call. V was pared by 3 bases and J by 4 bases, with 12 bases between. CDR1 DFQATT and CDR2 SNEGSKA come from the germline V gene (reference sequence). This CDR3 is 13 amino acids long. Written as DNA, the CDR3 is TGCAGTGCTAGTTACAGTGGGCCAGAGACCCAGTACTTA. Translating gives CSASYSGPETQYL.

Turning to this clonotype: Since a much larger clone is just one base distant, this may be a read error. The chain has TRBV6-2 or TRBV6-3 and TRBJ2-1; no clear D gene. The J call may be in error: the DNA end matches TRBJ2-7 better. Germline loops: CDR1 MNHEY, CDR2 SVGEGT. The CDR3 runs 14 residues. CDR3 residues: CASSSPWANNEQYF. In DNA, the CDR3 is TGTGCCAGCAGTTCCCCTTGGGCCAACAATGAGCAGTACTTC.

This clonotype occurred once. Being one base from a much bigger clone, this may be a read error. The chain joins TRBV4-1 to TRBJ2-3; D gene unclear. This CDR3 region has 17 residues. CDR1 and CDR2 (germline): MGHRA, YSYEKL. As DNA, the CDR3 is TGCACCAGCAGCCAAGAAACCAAGTTGAGTAAGGCAGATACGCAGTATTTT. This codes for CTSSQETKLSKADTQYF.

A single count supports this clonotype. The junction shows a germline mismatch at one end, possibly a read error. The CDR3 DNA sequence: TGTAGTGCAAGCTTAGTGGGCGTATACGAACAGTACTTC. This codes for CSASLVGVYEQYF. The chain recombines TRBV20-1 with TRBJ2-7; the D is unclear. The CDR3 covers 13 residues. The germline V gene has CDR1 DFQATT and CDR2 SNEGSKA (reference sequence).

Turning to this clonotype: The conserved final phenylalanine or tryptophan is absent from the CDR3, which likely points to a read error. The chain joins TRBV5-5 to TRBJ2-2, with D possibly TRBD1 on 6 matching bases. This CDR3 has 16 amino acids. Germline CDR1 is SGHKS and CDR2 is YYEKEE (reference sequence). CDR3: CASSTKQGANTGKLFS. DNA for the CDR3: TGTGCCAGCAGCACCAAACAGGGCGCGAACACCGGGAAGCTGTTTTCT.

As to this clonotype: One end of the junction is discordant with germline, which a read error may explain. The chain joins TRBV5-1 to TRBJ2-3; 14 positions agree with TRBD2. Germline V lookup: CDR1 SGHRS, CDR2 YFSETQ. This CDR3 has 18 amino acids. This CDR3 is CASNPRPGLAGARDTQYF. CDR3 coding DNA: TGCGCCAGCAACCCTCGGCCGGGACTAGCGGGAGCCAGAGATACGCAGTACTTT.